This is a list of T cell receptor delta chains from one sample in a study of gamma-delta chains in newborns, infants, children. TCRdb redid clone calling on the reads using CATT. The sample has 1,400 or so delta-chain clones, under 1.2% seen once. The sequencing sample was made of blood. The receptors shown here come from a child in good health. Both conserved end residues are part of each CDR3. D genes are given only for firm matches. A clone size is listed for some rows: how often the clone was seen (once, few, many), or a class if it is expanded.

abundance	d_gene	v_gene	j_gene	CDR3nt	CDR3aa
medium-sized	TRDD3	TRDV2	TRDJ1	TGTGCCTGTGACATTCTTAATACTGGGGGATCCTCGAAGTACACCGATAAACTCATCTTT	CACDILNTGGSSKYTDKLIF
few	TRDD3	TRDV2	TRDJ2	TGTTCCTGTGACACCGTGGGGGATAGGAAGACTTTGACAGCACAACTCTTCTTT	CSCDTVGDRKTLTAQLFF
NA	TRDD3	TRDV2	TRDJ3	TGTGCCTGTGACACCGCGGGGGATCCTTTCTCCTGGGACACCCGACAGATGTTTTTC	CACDTAGDPFSWDTRQMFF
hyperexpanded	TRDD3	TRDV2	TRDJ1	TGTGCCTGTGACCCACTGGGGGGGAAGTACACCGATAAACTCATCTTT	CACDPLGGKYTDKLIF
NA	TRDD3	TRDV2	TRDJ2	TGTGCCTGTGACATACTGGGGGATACTTTGACAGCACAACTCTTCTTT	CACDILGDTLTAQLFF
NA	TRDD3	TRDV2	TRDJ2	TGTGCCTGTGACAATCTGGGGGATATGCCAGCACAACTCTTCTTT	CACDNLGDMPAQLFF
large	TRDD3	TRDV2	TRDJ1	TGTGCCTGTGTTTCCCTCAACTGGGGGAGACGAGACACCGATAAACTCATCTTT	CACVSLNWGRRDTDKLIF
NA	TRDD3	TRDV2	TRDJ2	TGTGCCTGTGACCACTGGGGGGAAAAAGCTTTGACAGCACAACTCTTCTTT	CACDHWGEKALTAQLFF
large	NA	TRDV1	TRDJ1	TGTGCTCTTGGGGAATTGAGGAAACACACCGATAAACTCATCTTT	CALGELRKHTDKLIF
few	TRDD3	TRDV2	TRDJ2	TGTGCCTGTGATCAACTGGGGGATCCTTTGACAGCACAACTCTTCTTT	CACDQLGDPLTAQLFF